This T cell receptor (beta chain) stems from a study of cytomegalovirus exposure and HLA in healthy donors (dated by TCRdb to about 2017). Background for the entire study: According to a later analysis, one platform produced both the 110 or so validation repertoires and the 670 or so repertoires of the first cohort. The study aimed to test whether signatures of past pathogen exposure could be identified by cataloging public T cell receptors. In addition to the first cohort of around 670 subjects, a separate validation cohort of approximately 110 different subjects was used. To predict cytomegalovirus infection status, the study combined high-throughput TCR immunosequencing, statistical association of individual TCRs with disease status, and machine learning.

Details on this clone: Its recognized antigen is unknown. Per-nucleotide qualities are absent, and no much larger clonotype sits a single base away.

Study-wide conclusions, independent of this receptor: A later analysis had no HLA typing for the validation cohort, so co-occurrence there was scored across all 130 or so repertoires. According to the authors, the approach could potentially be generalized to other disease states and immunological phenotypes. In vitro tests confirmed that a few of the cytomegalovirus-associated TCR beta chains recognize cytomegalovirus antigens. Most TCR sequences were observed very rarely across donors, whereas some public TCRs were present in many individuals. The classifier was reported to diagnose cytomegalovirus status with high specificity and sensitivity in both the original cohort and the validation cohort. A total of roughly 160 TCR beta chains were listed by the study as associated with cytomegalovirus. Subsequent analysis determined that TCRs grouped into clusters in the first cohort also showed a tendency toward co-occurrence across the 120 or so validation repertoires, and approximately 94% of cluster scores exceeded 0.

The donors belonged to the validation cohort of approximately 130 subjects, which was separate from the approximately 700-subject first cohort. The CDR3 runs 20 amino acids, cysteine and phenylalanine included. Left in the record is the CDR3 DNA by itself, 60 bases read in frame from the first base. The germline V gene (reference sequence) specifies MNHEY as CDR1 and SMNVEV as CDR2. Ends trimmed: V by 2 bases, J by 5 bases; bases unmatched to a gene: 16. Library method: the immunoSEQ multiplex PCR assay. The source study handled its data this way. A statistical classification framework was built for diagnosing cytomegalovirus status from the catalog of TCR beta chain sequences. In its TCRdb copy, this immuneACCESS table keeps in-frame sequences only and misses some clones. Where compared with another copy, unresolved V genes explain less than half of these, and the others have no known cause. The V and J calls and clone size are taken from that table; D and trimming were inferred from the DNA. The sample table holds 200,000 to 250,000 clones, of which over 80% were seen once. 4.5% to 6% of the sample belongs to the ten largest clones.

The TCR sequence derives from a woman aged 18-29 years in good health and CMV-seronegative. The chain employs TRBV27 and TRBJ2-1, and TRBD2 matches 12 of the central bases. The sequenced sample consisted of PBMCs. The sequenced DNA: TGTGCCAGCAGTTTAGAGGGGGCCTACTGGACTAGCGGGACTCACAATGAGCAGTTCTTC. This encodes CASSLEGAYWTSGTHNEQFF.